This note documents a single TCR beta chain sequence. Its antigen is unknown. The junction had 3 bases not matched to a gene; V was cut back by 5 bases and J by 7 bases. The length of the CDR3 is 13 residues. Germline-derived CDR1 and CDR2 are SGHDT and YYEEEE. Patients who had autoimmune disease history or got systemic immunosuppression were left out. The record originates from a study of OX40 agonist ivuxolimab in advanced cancers. About the research overall: Subjects had a mean age of roughly 60 years, with a range of roughly 20 to 80; around 83% were male.

General observations from the study: Clonal expansion from baseline to week 6 occurred in both CD4+ and CD8+ T cells. Partial responders at 0.1-3.0 mg/kg showed near-lowest clonal expansion.

TCRdb's table, derived via immunoSEQ multiplex PCR, lists solely in-frame clones and lacks some. The table shows just over 35,000 clones, with approximately 80% occurring only once. The source material was CD4+ or CD8+ T cells sorted from blood, sampled in a trial of the OX40 agonist ivuxolimab. The sequence derives from an adult with an advanced solid tumor such as melanoma, head and neck, liver or kidney cancer. V and J are TRBV5-6 and TRBJ2-1; 10 bases line up with TRBD1. CDR3 coding DNA: TGTGCCAGCAGTTGGGGACAGGGGAATGAGCAGTTCTTC. Its protein is CASSWGQGNEQFF. The complete variable domain, with remaining parts taken from reference TRBV5-6 and TRBJ2-1, reads DAGVTQSPTHLIKTRGQQVTLRCSPKSGHDTVSWYQQALGQGPQFIFQYYEEEERQRGNFPDRFSGHQFPNYSSELNVNALLLGDSALYLCASSWGQGNEQFFGPGTRLTVL.